This T cell receptor beta chain was obtained from a study of siplizumab effects on memory and regulatory T cells. General study points: Alloreactive clones mapping to unstimulated subsets formed only a minor fraction. Naive T cells seemed more diverse than memory cells and seemed major alloresponse contributors. The authors did not confirm suppressive function in proliferating Tregs from siplizumab cultures. Siplizumab, the agent tested, significantly reduced alloreactive sequences traceable to unstimulated CD4+ memory cells.

Comments on this clone: Its antigen is unidentified.

V lost 5 bases and J lost 7; bases outside the gene matches: 7. The CDR3 totals 15 residues. Germline V gene lookup returns CDR1 SEHNR and CDR2 FQNEAQ (reference sequence). Some clones are missing from TCRdb's copy, which holds only in-frame ones; the method was immunoSEQ multiplex PCR. The sample includes approximately 75,000 clones, 90% to 95% of them seen just once. V gene TRBV7-9 combines with J gene TRBJ2-1; TRBD2 aligns across 11 bases. The sequence derives from a human donor in good health. Sequencing used CD8+ T cells sorted from blood. This CDR3 reads CASSLSGGAVNEQFF. DNA for the CDR3: TGTGCCAGCAGCCTTAGCGGGGGGGCGGTGAATGAGCAGTTCTTC.